This TCR beta chain was profiled in a study of OX40 agonist ivuxolimab in advanced cancers. Study context: Under the entry rules, prior anti-PD-1, anti-PD-L1 or anti-CTLA-4 therapy was allowed, and approximately 36% had some. Partial responses were achieved by three patients, one with hepatocellular carcinoma and two with cutaneous melanoma.

The assay was immunoSEQ multiplex PCR, and TCRdb's table has in-frame clones only and misses some. Altogether around 66,000 clones are present, more than 85% being singletons, with the ten largest covering roughly a sixth. V gave up 7 bases and J gave up 1 base, with 11 bases separating them. CDR1 LNHDA and CDR2 SQIVND come from the germline V gene (reference sequence). This CDR3 comprises 14 residues. The chain combines TRBV19 with TRBJ1-5; possibly TRBD1 for D (5 bases). The sequence came from an adult with an advanced solid tumor such as melanoma, head and neck, liver or kidney cancer. Sample: CD4+ or CD8+ T cells sorted from blood, taken in a trial of the OX40 agonist ivuxolimab. The CDR3 protein is CASMERGSNQPQHF. The CDR3 coding sequence is TGTGCCAGTATGGAGAGGGGAAGCAATCAGCCCCAGCATTTT.